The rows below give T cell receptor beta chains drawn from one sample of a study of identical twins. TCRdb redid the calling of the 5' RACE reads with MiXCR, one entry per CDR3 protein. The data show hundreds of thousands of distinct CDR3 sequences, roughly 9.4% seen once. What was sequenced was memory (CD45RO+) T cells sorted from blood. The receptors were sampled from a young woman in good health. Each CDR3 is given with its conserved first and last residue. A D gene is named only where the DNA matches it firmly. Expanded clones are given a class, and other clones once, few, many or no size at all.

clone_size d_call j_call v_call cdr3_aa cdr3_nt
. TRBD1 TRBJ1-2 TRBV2 CASTAAGTGGYGYTF TGTGCCAGCACGGCGGCAGGGACAGGGGGTTATGGCTACACCTTC
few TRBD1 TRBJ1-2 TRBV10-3 CAISDRGDGYTF TGTGCCATCAGCGACAGGGGGGATGGCTACACCTTC
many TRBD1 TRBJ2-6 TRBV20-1 CSASAGTGRTNVLTF TGCAGTGCTAGCGCCGGGACAGGGAGGACCAACGTCCTGACTTTC
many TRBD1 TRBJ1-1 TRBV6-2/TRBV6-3 CASRDREGNTEAFF TGTGCCAGCAGAGACAGGGAGGGGAACACTGAAGCTTTCTTT
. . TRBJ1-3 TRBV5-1 CASSLGGTGNTIYF TGCGCCAGCAGCTTGGGAGGGACTGGAAACACCATATATTTT
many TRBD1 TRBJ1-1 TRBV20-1 CSAPPKQGRVTEAFF TGCAGTGCCCCACCTAAACAGGGGCGGGTCACTGAAGCTTTCTTT
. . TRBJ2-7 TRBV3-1 CASSFDVNYEQYF TGTGCCAGCAGCTTCGATGTGAACTACGAGCAGTACTTC
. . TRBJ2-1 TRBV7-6 CASSLGGVKEQFF TGTGCCAGCAGCTTAGGAGGTGTGAAAGAGCAGTTCTTC
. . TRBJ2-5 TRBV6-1 CATKEGVVQETQYF TGTGCCACCAAGGAGGGGGTGGTACAAGAGACCCAGTACTTC
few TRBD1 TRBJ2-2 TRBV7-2 CASSPGQGAGELFF TGTGCCAGCAGCCCGGGACAGGGTGCCGGGGAGCTGTTTTTT
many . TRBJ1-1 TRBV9 CASSAEGNTEAFF TGTGCCAGCAGCGCGGAGGGGAACACTGAAGCTTTCTTT
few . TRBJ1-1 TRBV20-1 CRALTSTEAFF TGCAGAGCACTGACTTCCACTGAAGCTTTCTTT
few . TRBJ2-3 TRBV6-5 CASSLPRAADTQYF TGTGCCAGCAGTTTACCGAGGGCGGCAGATACGCAGTATTTT
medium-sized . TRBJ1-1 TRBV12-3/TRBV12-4 CASSFRGTEAFF TGTGCCAGCAGTTTCAGGGGCACTGAAGCTTTCTTT
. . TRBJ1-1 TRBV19 CASRALGYTEAFF TGTGCCAGTAGGGCCCTCGGCTACACTGAAGCTTTCTTT
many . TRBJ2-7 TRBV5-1 CASSRTDHGYEQYF TGCGCCAGCAGCAGGACGGACCACGGCTACGAGCAGTACTTC
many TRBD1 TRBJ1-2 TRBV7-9 CASTPPQGAYGYTF TGTGCCAGCACCCCGCCGCAGGGGGCGTATGGCTACACCTTC
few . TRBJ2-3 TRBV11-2 CASKRAGLSTDTQYF TGTGCCAGCAAGAGAGCGGGCCTTAGCACAGATACGCAGTATTTT
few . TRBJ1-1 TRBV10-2 CASSDLGGPNTEAFF TGCGCCAGCAGTGACCTTGGAGGCCCGAACACTGAAGCTTTCTTT
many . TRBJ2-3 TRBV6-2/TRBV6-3 CASSRSVEDTQYF TGTGCCAGCAGCCGTTCTGTGGAAGATACGCAGTATTTT
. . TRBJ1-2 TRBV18 CASSPPAEVNGYTF TGTGCCAGCTCACCACCAGCCGAGGTAAACGGCTACACCTTC
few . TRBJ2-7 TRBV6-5 CASSYSRLSSYEQYF TGTGCCAGCAGTTACTCGCGACTAAGCTCCTACGAGCAGTACTTC
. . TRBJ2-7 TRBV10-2 CASSFGGGGFEQYF TGCGCCAGCAGTTTTGGTGGCGGGGGCTTCGAGCAGTACTTC
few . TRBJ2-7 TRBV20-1 CSARETSLSQQYF TGCAGTGCTAGAGAAACTAGTTTAAGTCAGCAGTACTTC
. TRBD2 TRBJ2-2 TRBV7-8 CASSALGLAENTGELFF TGTGCCAGCAGCGCTCTGGGACTAGCGGAAAACACCGGGGAGCTGTTTTTT
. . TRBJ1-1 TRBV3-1 CASSHLTMNTEAFF TGTGCCAGCAGCCACCTTACCATGAACACTGAAGCTTTCTTT
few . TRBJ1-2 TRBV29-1 CSTSSGGGYTF TGCAGCACCTCGAGCGGGGGCGGCTACACCTTC
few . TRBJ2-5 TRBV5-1 CASSRTDRLETQYF TGCGCCAGCAGCCGGACCGACAGACTAGAGACCCAGTACTTC
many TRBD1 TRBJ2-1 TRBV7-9 CASSPGTGDLNEQFF TGTGCCAGCAGCCCCGGGACAGGGGACCTGAATGAGCAGTTCTTC
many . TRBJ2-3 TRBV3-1 CASSQDGAYSPYFF TGTGCCAGCAGCCAAGATGGGGCTTATTCCCCCTATTTTTTT
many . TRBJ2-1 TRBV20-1 CSATPSGSYNEQFF TGCAGTGCTACCCCCTCGGGCTCCTACAATGAGCAGTTCTTC
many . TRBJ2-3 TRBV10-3 CALRGQSTDTQYF TGTGCCCTGCGAGGACAGAGCACAGATACGCAGTATTTT
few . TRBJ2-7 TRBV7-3 CASSNPPALEQYF TGTGCCAGCAGCAATCCCCCCGCCCTCGAGCAGTACTTC
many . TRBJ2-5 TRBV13 CASSLSSETQYF TGTGCCAGCAGCCTATCATCAGAGACCCAGTACTTC
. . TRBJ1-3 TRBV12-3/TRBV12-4 CASSLRVGSPRNTIYF TGTGCCAGCAGCCTCCGGGTCGGGTCGCCGCGAAACACCATATATTTT
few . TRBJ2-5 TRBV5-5 CASSTTGQFQETQYF TGTGCCAGCAGCACGACCGGACAGTTCCAAGAGACCCAGTACTTC
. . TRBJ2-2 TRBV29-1 CSVEDGFLDTGELFF TGCAGCGTTGAAGATGGTTTTTTGGACACCGGGGAGCTGTTTTTT
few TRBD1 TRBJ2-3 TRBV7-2 CASSARGQSTDTQYF TGTGCCAGCAGCGCAAGGGGACAGAGCACAGATACGCAGTATTTT
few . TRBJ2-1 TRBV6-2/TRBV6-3 CASKPGDNEQFF TGTGCCAGCAAACCGGGCGACAATGAGCAGTTCTTC
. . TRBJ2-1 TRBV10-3 CAISVQGNEQFF TGTGCCATCAGTGTCCAGGGGAATGAGCAGTTCTTC
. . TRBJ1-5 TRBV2 CASSRIVDRRNQPQHF TGTGCCAGCAGTCGAATCGTCGACAGACGCAATCAGCCCCAGCATTTT
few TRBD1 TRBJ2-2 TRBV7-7 CASSRGQGLTGELFF TGTGCTAGCAGCCGGGGACAGGGACTCACCGGGGAGCTGTTTTTT
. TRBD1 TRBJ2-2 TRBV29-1 CSVPDRDTGELFF TGCAGCGTTCCGGACAGGGACACCGGGGAGCTGTTTTTT
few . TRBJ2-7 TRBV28 CASSDFGNPYEQYF TGTGCCAGCAGTGATTTCGGCAACCCCTACGAGCAGTACTTC
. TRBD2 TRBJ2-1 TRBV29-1 CSVIGHRREVNEQFF TGCAGCGTCATAGGGCATAGGCGGGAGGTAAATGAGCAGTTCTTC
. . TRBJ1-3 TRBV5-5 CASSQQGFSGNTIYF TGTGCCAGCAGCCAACAGGGATTCTCTGGAAACACCATATATTTT
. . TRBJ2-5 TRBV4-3 CASSQVVSLGTQYF TGCGCCAGCAGCCAAGTGGTTAGCCTCGGGACCCAGTACTTC
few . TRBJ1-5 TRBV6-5 CASSYRSSNQPQHF TGTGCCAGCAGTTACAGGTCCAGCAATCAGCCCCAGCATTTT
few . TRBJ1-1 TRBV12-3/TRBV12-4 CASSLHYGKRSTEAFF TGTGCCAGCAGTTTACATTACGGAAAAAGAAGTACTGAAGCTTTCTTT
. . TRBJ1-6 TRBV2 CASNPTGAILHF TGTGCCAGCAACCCGACCGGGGCTATCCTCCACTTT
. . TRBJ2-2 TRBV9 CASSVFWTGELFF TGTGCCAGCAGCGTCTTCTGGACCGGGGAGCTGTTTTTT
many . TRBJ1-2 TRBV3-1 CASSQRAVNYGYTF TGTGCCAGCAGCCAAAGGGCAGTTAACTATGGCTACACCTTC
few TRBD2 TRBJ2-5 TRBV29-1 CSVVGLPGGGETQYF TGCAGCGTTGTAGGTCTTCCGGGAGGTGGGGAGACCCAGTACTTC
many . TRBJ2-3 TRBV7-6 CASSSRGSEQYF TGTGCCAGCAGCTCGCGGGGAAGCGAGCAGTATTTT
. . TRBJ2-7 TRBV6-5 CASSYLSNLYEQYF TGTGCCAGCAGTTACCTCAGTAATCTCTACGAGCAGTACTTC
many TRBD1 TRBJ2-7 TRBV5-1 CASSLELYRDRGSHEQYF TGCGCCAGCAGCTTGGAACTTTACCGGGACAGGGGGTCCCACGAGCAGTACTTC
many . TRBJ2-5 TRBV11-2 CASSLGLDQETQYF TGTGCCAGCAGCTTAGGACTCGACCAAGAGACCCAGTACTTC
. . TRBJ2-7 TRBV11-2 CASSLNTDEQYF TGTGCCAGCAGCTTAAATACGGACGAGCAGTACTTC
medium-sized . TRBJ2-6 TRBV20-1 CSAYDGPGANVLTF TGCAGTGCTTATGACGGACCTGGGGCCAACGTCCTGACTTTC
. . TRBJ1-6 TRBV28 CASILAYNSPLHF TGTGCCAGCATCCTGGCCTATAATTCACCCCTCCACTTT